The clone carrying this T cell receptor beta chain came up many times. Its antigen is currently unknown. Graves' hyperthyroidism qualified as stable when ophthalmopathy did not progress within 18 months. Together with thyroid ultrasound, orbital computed tomography, serum thyroxine and TRAb, clinical symptoms were used for diagnoses. This specimen belongs to a study of T cells in Graves' hyperthyroidism and ophthalmopathy. Study-level findings and limits: Blood also showed most of the thyroid clonotypes that were expanded above 0.001. Ophthalmopathy prediction by the model preceded onset by a median roughly 6 months.

Amplification targeted TCR beta CDR3 regions from RNA transcripts. The HTBI primer set was used in a first-round RT-PCR of the TCR CDR3. TCRdb called the multiplex PCR reads again in MiXCR, with one record for every CDR3 protein. Among about 360,000 distinct CDR3 sequences listed, over 15% were seen once. Sequencing was carried out using blood. The receptor was derived from a woman between 18 and 29 years old with Graves' hyperthyroidism.

The CDR3 DNA reads as TGTGCCAGCAAGGACAGAGGTCTTGGGTCACCCCTCCACTTT. Its translation is CASKDRGLGSPLHF. V usage is TRBV2 and J usage is TRBJ1-6, with D tentatively TRBD1 (6 bases). CDR3 length equals 14 residues. V lost 7 bases and J lost 10, with 17 bases in between. Germline CDR1 SNHLY, CDR2 FYNNEI.